The 28 T cell receptor beta chains below all came from one sample that was sequenced in a study of long-term antiretroviral therapy in people with HIV. With survey level as its setting, the immunoSEQ assay was v3.0. TCRdb keeps only in-frame clones here, not all; method: immunoSEQ multiplex PCR. Altogether about 41,000 clones are present, approximately 94% being singletons, with the ten largest covering under 2.5%. The sequencing here drew on unsorted PBMCs, taken around 9 years after starting antiretroviral therapy. All receptors come from a man aged 25-45 years with HIV.

The chain combines TRBV28 with TRBJ1-5, with no clear D. CDR3 length: 15 residues. Germline lookup yields CDR1 MDHEN and CDR2 SYDVKM. V lost 5 bases and J 1 base, leaving 12 bases between the germline ends. CDR3 DNA: TGTGCCAGCAGTCGGTCAGGCGCAAGCAATCAGCCCCAGCATTTT. Translated: CASSRSGASNQPQHF.

The V call is TRBV6-6, the J call TRBJ1-4; D gene uncertain. There are 15 residues in the CDR3. CDR1 MNHNY and CDR2 SVGAGI come from the germline V gene (reference sequence). V lost 10 bases to trimming and J lost 5 bases, with 20 bases between them. The CDR3 reads CATVSPVIENEKLFF. DNA for the CDR3: TGTGCCACCGTGTCCCCCGTCATCGAGAATGAAAAACTGTTTTTT.

The V gene is TRBV25-1, the J gene TRBJ1-2; tentative D call: TRBD1 (6 bases). V lost 4 bases and J 6 bases, leaving 9 bases between the germline ends. Germline V gene lookup returns CDR1 MGHDK and CDR2 SYGVNS. The CDR3 loop spans 12 amino acids. The CDR3 DNA is TGTGCCAGCAGTGTTAGGGGGGATGGCTACACCTTC. Protein sequence: CASSVRGDGYTF.

Details on this clone: Compared with germline, one end of the junction differs, possibly owing to a read error. The V call is TRBV7-7, the J call TRBJ2-5, with a tentative D call TRBD2 (6 bases). Germline V gives CDR1 SSHAT, CDR2 FNYEAQ (reference sequence). The CDR3 is made up of 14 amino acids. As DNA, the CDR3 is TGTGCTAGCAGCACAGACGGCGGAGGGGAGACCCAGTACTTC. Amino acids: CASSTDGGGETQYF. Supplemented by reference TRBV7-7 and TRBJ2-5, the full variable domain reads GAGVSQSPRYKVTKRGQDVTLRCDPISSHATLYWYQQALGQGPEFLTYFNYEAQPDKSGLPSDRFSAERPEGSISTLTIQRTEQRDSAMYRCASSTDGGGETQYFGPGTRLLVL.

This clone was recorded only once. The V and J genes are TRBV7-9 and TRBJ1-1; D is uncertain. CDR1 SEHNR and CDR2 FQNEAQ come from the germline V gene (reference sequence). Trimming took off 3 bases at V and 1 base at J, with 6 bases between the two ends. The length of the CDR3 is 13 residues. For the CDR3, the DNA is TGTGCCAGCAGCTTTGACGGGAACACTGAAGCTTTCTTT. Its translation is CASSFDGNTEAFF.

This rearrangement joins TRBV10-3 to TRBJ1-4; TRBD1 matches 9 bases. Germline CDR1 ENHRY, CDR2 SYGVKD. This CDR3 is built from 14 residues. V lost 0 bases to trimming and J lost 7 bases; unmatched junction nucleotides: 0. CDR3 in DNA: TGTGCCATCAGTGAGTCGACAGGGGGTGAAAAACTGTTTTTT. Its protein product is CAISESTGGEKLFF.

The rearrangement links TRBV10-1 to TRBJ2-5, with no clear D. Germline values: CDR1 WNHNN, CDR2 SYGVQD (reference sequence). CDR3 length: 13 amino acids. V lost 6 bases and J 4 bases, leaving 12 bases between the germline ends. This CDR3 reads CASSENGAETQYF. CDR3 DNA: TGCGCCAGCAGCGAGAATGGTGCAGAGACCCAGTACTTC.

A few counts support this clone. This chain connects TRBV4-2 to TRBJ2-2; no clear D. Germline V lookup: CDR1 LGHNA, CDR2 YNFKEQ. This CDR3 contains 16 residues. Deletions cut 1 base from V and 5 bases from J, with 14 bases between. For the CDR3, the DNA is TGTGCCAGCAGCCAAGCGGATCTCCCTGGGACCGGGGAGCTGTTTTTT. Protein product: CASSQADLPGTGELFF.

This chain links TRBV5-4 with TRBJ1-5; tentative D call: TRBD1 (5 bases). CDR3 length: 15 residues. The V gene lost 4 bases and the J gene lost 5 bases, with 16 bases spanning the gap. From germline, CDR1 is SGHNT and CDR2 YYREEE (reference sequence). CDR3 protein: CASSRDGTLDQPQHF. CDR3 bases: TGTGCCAGCAGCCGGGACGGAACCCTGGATCAGCCCCAGCATTTT.

The chain joins TRBV2 to TRBJ2-3, with 14 nucleotides matching TRBD2. The CDR3 is 16 amino acids. V was clipped by 6 bases and J by 4 bases; unmatched bases: 6. CDR1 and CDR2 (germline): SNHLY, FYNNEI. The CDR3 protein is CASSTRTSGGSDTQYF. In DNA form, the CDR3 reads TGTGCCAGCAGCACACGGACTAGCGGGGGGTCAGATACGCAGTATTTT.

In regard to this clone: The junction does not match germline at one end; this may be a read error. The chain has TRBV9 and TRBJ1-5; D perhaps matches TRBD1 (6 bases). Looked up from germline, CDR1 is SGDLS and CDR2 is YYNGEE. This CDR3 region has 14 residues. CDR3: CASSADSSHQPQHF. CDR3 nucleotides: TGTGCCAGCAGCGCGGACAGTAGCCATCAGCCCCAGCATTTT.

The gene calls are TRBV13 and TRBJ1-2; 7 nucleotides line up with TRBD1. Germline CDR1 and CDR2: PRHDT and FYEKMQ (reference sequence). There are 14 residues in the CDR3. After removal of 3 bases from V and 7 bases from J, the junction contained 8 bases not matched to a gene. The CDR3 DNA sequence: TGTGCCAGCAGCTTTAACACAGGGGTTCGTGGCTACACCTTC. It encodes CASSFNTGVRGYTF.

V gene TRBV27 combines with J gene TRBJ2-2, with D perhaps matching TRBD2 (5 bases). The V end lost 1 base, the J end lost 1 base, and 10 bases lay between the germline ends. Germline V gives CDR1 MNHEY, CDR2 SMNVEV (reference sequence). The CDR3 is made up of 16 amino acids. The CDR3 bases are TGTGCCAGCAGTTTATGGGAGAGGATGAACACCGGGGAGCTGTTTTTT. Encoded protein: CASSLWERMNTGELFF.

CDR3: CASSLADQSLHF. CDR3 nucleotides: TGTGCCAGCAGCTTGGCCGACCAGTCCTTGCACTTT. This sequence joins TRBV5-6 and TRBJ1-6; D unresolved. CDR1 is SGHDT, CDR2 YYEEEE, per germline. Trimming shortened V by 0 bases and J by 19 bases, and 14 bases separated the two germline ends. The CDR3 extends over 12 amino acids.

This chain connects TRBV5-1 to TRBJ2-3; 11 nucleotides line up with TRBD2. V gave up 4 bases and J gave up 3 bases; unmatched junction bases: 7. This CDR3 contains 16 residues. Germline V gene sequence: CDR1 SGHRS, CDR2 YFSETQ. DNA for the CDR3: TGCGCCAGCAGCGGGAGGCTAGCGGGGGGTACAGATACGCAGTATTTT. Amino acids: CASSGRLAGGTDTQYF.

The rearrangement links TRBV6-5 to TRBJ1-4; weak D call: TRBD1 (6 bases). Germline values: CDR1 MNHEY, CDR2 SVGAGI. The CDR3 length is 15 residues. Trimming removed 0 bases at V and 7 bases at J, with 12 bases between. CDR3 loop: CASSYSIRGGEKLFF. Written as DNA, the CDR3 is TGTGCCAGCAGTTACTCGATCAGGGGCGGTGAAAAACTGTTTTTT.

This chain uses TRBV2 with TRBJ1-4; D is unclear. The CDR3 is made up of 12 amino acids. Germline V CDR1 and CDR2: SNHLY, FYNNEI. V shed 6 bases and J shed 5 bases, with 7 bases lying between them. The CDR3 sequence: CASRRVNEKLFF. The CDR3 nucleotides are TGTGCCAGCAGGAGGGTGAATGAAAAACTGTTTTTT.

This clone was recorded a few times. The chain joins TRBV28 to TRBJ2-3; D not certain. CDR3 length equals 11 residues. Between the trimmed V and J ends, which lost 3 bases and 10 bases, there was a span of 8 bases. Germline assignment: CDR1 MDHEN and CDR2 SYDVKM. Here the CDR3 reads CASSFSRSQYF. In DNA, the CDR3 is TGTGCCAGCAGTTTCTCACGGTCGCAGTATTTT.

The CDR3 loop reads CASSSGTGNYEQYF. DNA of the CDR3: TGTGCCAGCAGCTCTGGGACAGGGAACTACGAGCAGTACTTC. V gene TRBV4-2 combines with J gene TRBJ2-7; 9 bases map to TRBD1. Unmatched junction bases numbered 5, after V lost 5 bases and J lost 3 bases. CDR1 and CDR2 from the germline V gene are LGHNA and YNFKEQ. The CDR3 runs to 14 residues.

The chain has TRBV5-1 and TRBJ1-2; D gene uncertain. Looked up from germline, CDR1 is SGHRS and CDR2 is YFSETQ. The CDR3 loop spans 15 amino acids. V was cut by 0 bases and J by 6 bases, with 15 bases left in between. The CDR3 nucleotides are TGCGCCAGCAGCTTGGGCCCCGGGATCAGCAATGGCTACACCTTC. It yields the protein CASSLGPGISNGYTF.

This clone was found once. The chain employs TRBV6-1 and TRBJ1-2; D gene uncertain. Germline loops: CDR1 MNHNS, CDR2 SASEGT. Between the trimmed V and J ends, which lost 6 bases and 8 bases, there was a span of 19 bases. This CDR3 region has 14 residues. The CDR3, as DNA: TGTGCCAGCAGCCCCGCCCCCCGGTTGGGAGGCTACACCTTC. It specifies CASSPAPRLGGYTF.

The chain is built from TRBV11-1 and TRBJ2-5, with 10 positions matching TRBD1. J gave up 4 bases and V 4 bases, and 6 bases lay outside the gene matches. The CDR3 length is 15 residues. Germline V gene lookup returns CDR1 SGHAT and CDR2 FQDESV (reference sequence). The CDR3 reads CASSSVTGGIETQYF. The CDR3, as DNA: TGTGCCAGCAGCTCAGTGACAGGGGGCATAGAGACCCAGTACTTC.

The chain is built from TRBV5-1 and TRBJ2-7, with 10 bases that match TRBD2. V lost 2 bases to trimming and J lost 5 bases; unmatched junction nucleotides: 7. The CDR3 is 15 residues long. CDR1 and CDR2 from the germline V gene are SGHRS and YFSETQ. The CDR3 DNA sequence: TGCGCCAGCAGCTTAGGAGCGGGGGGGAGCAACGAGCAGTACTTC. The encoded protein is CASSLGAGGSNEQYF.

The chain links TRBV5-4 to TRBJ1-6; D perhaps matches TRBD1 (6 bases). V was cut by 3 bases and J by 13 bases, with 11 bases left in between. This CDR3 is built from 12 residues. Germline assignment: CDR1 SGHNT and CDR2 YYREEE (reference sequence). The CDR3 protein is CASSSQGLPLHF. CDR3 DNA sequence: TGTGCCAGCAGCTCACAGGGCCTCCCCCTCCACTTT.

The chain combines TRBV7-2 with TRBJ2-1; D unclear. The CDR3 covers 15 residues. The germline V gene has CDR1 SGHTA and CDR2 FQGNSA. Deletions cut 5 bases from V and 2 bases from J, with 13 bases between. The CDR3 loop reads CASSDRAQTYNEQFF. The CDR3 region has the DNA TGTGCCAGCAGCGACCGGGCCCAGACCTACAATGAGCAGTTCTTC.

The rearrangement links TRBV5-5 to TRBJ1-2; possibly TRBD1 for D (6 bases). Germline loops: CDR1 SGHKS, CDR2 YYEKEE (reference sequence). Trimming took 4 bases from V and 6 from J, leaving 10 bases between them. The CDR3 contains 12 residues. The CDR3 is CASSRRGDGYTF. CDR3 nucleotide sequence: TGTGCCAGCAGCAGGAGGGGGGATGGCTACACCTTC. The full variable domain, its missing parts supplied by reference TRBV5-5 and TRBJ1-2, is DAGVTQSPTHLIKTRGQQVTLRCSPISGHKSVSWYQQVLGQGPQFIFQYYEKEERGRGNFPDRFSARQFPNYSSELNVNALLLGDSALYLCASSRRGDGYTFGSGTRLTVV.

The rearrangement uses TRBV27 and TRBJ2-3; 7 bases line up with TRBD1. This CDR3 is built from 12 residues. The V gene's germline CDR1 is MNHEY and CDR2 SMNVEV (reference sequence). J gave up 5 bases and V 7 bases, and 3 bases lay outside the gene matches. CDR3 region: CASTGGLDTQYF. DNA for the CDR3: TGTGCCAGCACAGGGGGTCTAGATACGCAGTATTTT.

The genes are TRBV6-6 and TRBJ1-1; 12 nucleotides line up with TRBD1. The CDR3 spans 16 residues. In germline, CDR1 is MNHNY, CDR2 SVGAGI (reference sequence). Trimming cost V 6 bases and J 10 bases; bases outside gene matches: 15. DNA of the CDR3: TGTGCCAGCAGCCTCTCCACCGGGACAGGGGGCGTATCAGCTTTCTTT. It translates to CASSLSTGTGGVSAFF.